The 8 T cell receptor beta chains in this list originate from one sample, sequenced in a study of shared clonotypes between healthy human individuals (dated by TCRdb to 2018 to 2021). Libraries were built with the immunoSEQ multiplex PCR assay. TCRdb limited this immuneACCESS table to in-frame rearrangements with V and J called. A share of clones is missing; checked studies link under half to unresolved V genes, and the rest is unexplained. The sample profile shows approximately 2,000,000 clones; 85% to 95% of them were found once. Clones ranked in the top ten supply 0.37% of the sample. The specimen was naive CD4+ T cells from PBMCs. This specimen's cell subset or site label, interpreted: CD45RA+ positively selected. The source of these receptors is a man between 18 and 29 years old in good health. Some clones in this sample may be carry-over from other donors' samples.

V and J are TRBV7-9 and TRBJ1-1, with D possibly being TRBD1 (6 bases). The CDR3 runs 17 residues. The V gene's germline CDR1 is SEHNR and CDR2 FQNEAQ (reference sequence). V dropped 5 bases and J dropped 1 base, with 20 bases sitting between them. The CDR3 sequence: CASSQRLGGAPNTEAFF. As DNA, the CDR3 is TGTGCCAGCAGCCAACGATTGGGGGGGGCCCCGAACACTGAAGCTTTCTTT.

The chain employs TRBV12-5 and TRBJ2-2; no clear D. V was shortened by 8 bases and J by 3 bases, with 10 bases between the two germline ends. The CDR3 runs to 13 residues. In germline, CDR1 is LGHNT, CDR2 FRNRAP. The CDR3 DNA reads TGTGCTAGTTGTCCCCCGGACACCGGGGAGCTGTTTTTT. Protein product: CASCPPDTGELFF. Filled out from reference TRBV12-5 and TRBJ2-2, the complete variable domain reads DARVTQTPRHKVTEMGQEVTMRCQPILGHNTVFWYRQTMMQGLELLAYFRNRAPLDDSGMPKDRFSAEMPDATLATLKIQPSEPRDSAVYFCASCPPDTGELFFGEGSRLTVL.

The V gene is TRBV11-3, the J gene TRBJ1-1; 9 nucleotides line up with TRBD1. This CDR3 is built from 17 residues. J gave up 1 base and V 2 bases, and 8 bases lay outside the gene matches. Germline V CDR1 and CDR2: SGHNT, YENEEA. CDR3 coding DNA: TGTGCCAGCAGCTTAAAACAGGGGGCTGAGGAGAACACTGAAGCTTTCTTT. It encodes CASSLKQGAEENTEAFF.

CDR3 in DNA: TGCAGCGTTTCGTCCGGGGAACCGCAGTATTTT. Translated: CSVSSGEPQYF. The chain combines TRBV29-1 with TRBJ2-3; perhaps TRBD2 as D (5 bases). Germline CDR1 SQVTM, CDR2 ANQGSEA. Between the trimmed V and J ends, which lost 5 bases and 10 bases, there was a span of 13 bases. This CDR3 has 11 amino acids.

The chain joins TRBV5-1 to TRBJ1-5; no clear D gene. Trimming stripped 0 bases from V and 4 bases from J, with 11 bases between. Germline V gives CDR1 SGHRS, CDR2 YFSETQ. The CDR3 runs 15 residues. The chain's CDR3 is CASSLGTADNQPQHF. In nucleotides, the CDR3 is TGCGCCAGCAGCTTGGGGACGGCGGATAATCAGCCCCAGCATTTT.

The gene calls are TRBV27 and TRBJ1-2; 7 bases fit TRBD1. This CDR3 is 13 amino acids long. J was trimmed by 3 bases and V by 7 bases; bases with no gene match: 5. Per germline, CDR1 MNHEY and CDR2 SMNVEV (reference sequence). CDR3: CASTRQGDYGYTF. CDR3 DNA: TGTGCCAGCACCCGACAGGGTGACTATGGCTACACCTTC.

CDR3 DNA: TGTGCCAGCAGCGTCCCGGGCCGACAGGACACTGAAGCTTTCTTT. It codes for CASSVPGRQDTEAFF. This chain connects TRBV5-4 to TRBJ1-1; tentatively, D is TRBD1 (6 bases). The CDR3 is 15 amino acids. V lost 4 bases and J 3 bases, leaving 16 bases between the germline ends. The germline V gene has CDR1 SGHNT and CDR2 YYREEE (reference sequence).

This chain joins TRBV6-5 and TRBJ1-2; TRBD1 aligns across 8 bases. V was pared by 11 bases and J by 8 bases, with 16 bases of the junction left unmatched. Germline V gene data show CDR1 as MNHEY and CDR2 as SVGAGI. The CDR3 consists of 14 residues. This CDR3 reads CAGSKSTGVGGYTF. The CDR3 bases are TGTGCCGGATCGAAGTCGACAGGGGTTGGCGGCTACACCTTC.